This entry describes one TCR beta chain. Per the original data handling: Using reference gene primer amplification, nucleated cell counts were estimated. Sequencing was performed with immunoSEQ multiplex PCR; in TCRdb, only in-frame clones are kept and a portion is missing. V, J and clone size derive from that table, while D and trimming were established from the DNA sequence. The table shows over 65,000 clones, with approximately 90% occurring only once. The data were obtained in a study of blood T cell repertoires in COVID-19. On the study more broadly: PBMCs, B-cell-depleted T cells, or T cells provided the cDNA or gDNA that made up the material.

The sequenced sample consisted of peripheral blood. This receptor was taken from a human donor in a cohort sampled during active COVID-19.

CDR3 region: CASSHKAPTSGPYEQYF. In DNA, the CDR3 is TGTGCCAGCAGCCACAAGGCCCCGACTAGCGGGCCCTACGAGCAGTACTTC. This chain connects TRBV3-1 (or the pseudogene TRBV3-2) to TRBJ2-7; 10 nucleotides align to TRBD2. The germline V gene has CDR1 LGHDT and CDR2 YNNKEL (reference sequence). The CDR3 spans 17 residues. V was pared by 3 bases and J by 2 bases, with 10 bases of the junction left unmatched.